Following are 2 T cell receptor beta chains from one sample sequenced in a study of blood T cell repertoires in COVID-19. Produced via immunoSEQ multiplex PCR; TCRdb's table is partial and in-frame only. Among 200,000 to 250,000 clones, roughly four fifths were seen once, and the ten largest hold around 7.2%. Specimen: peripheral blood. These receptors were collected from a woman older than 75 with COVID-19, enrolled during active disease.

V and J are TRBV28 and TRBJ1-1; TRBD1 matches at 8 bases. Germline CDR1 and CDR2: MDHEN and SYDVKM. The CDR3 runs 14 residues. V lost 6 bases to trimming and J lost 5 bases; unmatched junction nucleotides: 8. For the CDR3, the DNA is TGTGCCAGCAGCCCAGGGGGCCAGTTGACTGAAGCTTTCTTT. Protein product: CASSPGGQLTEAFF.

In this sample, this clone turned up a few times. Written as DNA, the CDR3 is TGTGCCAGCAGCCTGGACAGGAACTATGGCTACACCTTC. Amino acid sequence: CASSLDRNYGYTF. The V gene is TRBV11-2, the J gene TRBJ1-2; 7 nucleotides match TRBD1. Germline V gene lookup returns CDR1 SGHAT and CDR2 FQNNGV. V was clipped by 5 bases and J by 2 bases; unmatched bases: 2. The length of the CDR3 is 13 residues.